Detailed here is one TCR beta chain. Original methodology: Quantification of nucleated cells was approximated via reference gene primer amplification. Clones were read by immunoSEQ multiplex PCR, and TCRdb kept only the in-frame ones, dropping some. V and J calls plus clone size are reproduced from that table; the DNA served to infer D and trimming. The profile shows approximately 54,000 clones, 75% to 85% of them singletons. These data belong to a study of blood T cell repertoires in COVID-19. Background on the study: From the United States, Italy and Spain came samples of acute and convalescent COVID-19. Sources were T cells, B-cell-depleted T cells, or PBMCs; the material itself was cDNA or gDNA.

V shed 5 bases, J shed 4 bases, and the junction held 10 bases outside the gene matches. Germline V gives CDR1 MNHNS, CDR2 SASEGT. This CDR3 comprises 15 residues. The sequenced material came from peripheral blood. The origin of this receptor is a woman aged 55-70 years with acute or convalescent COVID-19. The V call is TRBV6-1, the J call TRBJ1-2, with 7 bases aligning to TRBD1. The CDR3 DNA is TGTGCCAGCAGTCGGCGGGACAGTACCTTCTATGGCTACACCTTC. Translated, it gives CASSRRDSTFYGYTF.